Each of the 4 T cell receptor beta chains below was sequenced from the same sample in a study of preoperative IRX-2 immunotherapy in early breast cancer (dated by TCRdb to between 2019 and 2020). The protocol used for the library was the immunoSEQ multiplex PCR assay. TCRdb re-hosts the immuneACCESS table, in-frame sequences only. Its copies lack some clones; in the studies checked, an unresolved V gene accounts for under half of them, and the cause for the rest is not known. In this sample the table shows 25,000 to 30,000 clones, roughly 89% of which occur a single time. The top ten hold 9.8% of the sample. This specimen's treatment or condition label, interpreted: preoperative locoregional IRX-2 cytokine immunotherapy. The specimen was collected from a patient treated with IRX-2 immunotherapy. The source of these receptors is a human donor with breast cancer.

The V call is TRBV9, the J call TRBJ1-1, with D possibly matching TRBD1 (5 bases). The CDR3 runs to 14 residues. Germline loops: CDR1 SGDLS, CDR2 YYNGEE. Trimming took 0 bases from V and 3 from J, leaving 9 bases between them. The CDR3 nucleotides are TGTGCCAGCAGCGTAGGGGGCCAGGACACTGAAGCTTTCTTT. Amino acids: CASSVGGQDTEAFF.

V and J are TRBV6-5 and TRBJ1-2; D remains unclear. Looked up from germline, CDR1 is MNHEY and CDR2 is SVGAGI. V lost 5 bases to trimming and J lost 4 bases, with 11 bases between them. CDR3 length: 13 amino acids. In nucleotides, the CDR3 is TGTGCCAGCAGTCTCCCGGGTGGCTATGGCTACACCTTC. This encodes CASSLPGGYGYTF.

The chain has TRBV13 and TRBJ2-2, with D tentatively TRBD1 (6 bases). Per germline, CDR1 PRHDT and CDR2 FYEKMQ (reference sequence). V was cut by 1 base and J by 6 bases, with 6 bases left in between. CDR3 length equals 13 residues. The CDR3 nucleotides read TGTGCCAGCAGCTTAGCAGGGGCCGGGGAGCTGTTTTTT. Protein product: CASSLAGAGELFF.

The chain uses TRBV6-1 and TRBJ1-1; the match to TRBD1 covers 8 bases. CDR1 is MNHNS, CDR2 SASEGT, per germline. The junction had 8 bases not matched to a gene; V was cut back by 4 bases and J by 4 bases. The CDR3 runs to 15 residues. This chain's CDR3 is CASSASTGVGTEAFF. CDR3 in DNA: TGTGCCAGCAGTGCATCGACAGGGGTCGGCACTGAAGCTTTCTTT.